These 32 T cell receptor beta chains share one sample of origin, sequenced in a study of blood T cell repertoires in COVID-19. Produced via immunoSEQ multiplex PCR; TCRdb's table is partial and in-frame only. The sample carries fewer than 250,000 clones, roughly 90% recorded once. Source material: PBMCs or T cells enriched from blood (not recorded which). These receptors all come from a woman younger than 30 who had recovered from COVID-19.

The chain is built from TRBV21-1 and TRBJ1-2; TRBD1 is the table's D call, not checked against the DNA. TRBV21-1 is a pseudogene locus. This CDR3 has 13 amino acids. CDR3 DNA: TGTGCCAGCAGCCCACAGGGAAGCTATGGCTACACCTTC. As protein: CASSPQGSYGYTF.

The rearrangement uses TRBV27 and TRBJ1-5; D is undetermined. Germline V gene lookup returns CDR1 MNHEY and CDR2 SMNVEV (reference sequence). The CDR3 runs to 15 residues. V was clipped by 2 bases and J by 6 bases, with 14 bases between them. The CDR3 sequence is CASSLGGPVGQPQHF. CDR3 in DNA: TGTGCCAGCAGTTTAGGAGGGCCCGTTGGTCAGCCCCAGCATTTT.

The J gene is TRBJ2-7, the V gene TRBV4-1; TRBD2 matches at 12 bases. The V segment lost 1 base and the J segment 1 base; nucleotides outside the gene matches: 5. The CDR3 has 17 residues. Germline CDR1 is MGHRA and CDR2 is YSYEKL. CDR3 loop: CASSQGSLAGGSYEQYF. The CDR3 DNA sequence: TGCGCCAGCAGCCAAGGTTCCCTAGCGGGGGGGTCCTACGAGCAGTACTTC.

This chain joins TRBV5-6 and TRBJ1-2; no reliable D call. CDR3 length: 15 amino acids. Trimming took 1 base from V and 0 from J, leaving 10 bases between them. Germline V gene lookup returns CDR1 SGHDT and CDR2 YYEEEE. This chain's CDR3 is CASSLYSGSNYGYTF. DNA of the CDR3: TGTGCCAGCAGCTTGTATTCAGGATCTAACTATGGCTACACCTTC.

The rearrangement uses TRBV27 and TRBJ2-3, with 8 positions matching TRBD2. V lost 8 bases and J lost 5; bases outside the gene matches: 6. Germline values: CDR1 MNHEY, CDR2 SMNVEV (reference sequence). The CDR3 runs to 13 residues. CDR3 sequence reads: CASRRAGGDTQYF. Here the CDR3 DNA reads TGTGCCAGCCGACGGGCGGGGGGAGATACGCAGTATTTT.

The chain links TRBV18 to TRBJ1-5, with unresolved D. Germline CDR1 KGHSH, CDR2 LQKENI. CDR3 length equals 17 residues. The ends were cut back, 8 bases at V and 0 bases at J, with 20 bases in the middle. CDR3 sequence: CASHSPEEFLSNQPQHF. As DNA, the CDR3 is TGTGCCAGCCACTCACCGGAGGAATTTCTTAGCAATCAGCCCCAGCATTTT.

This chain joins TRBV18 and TRBJ1-1; 7 positions agree with TRBD1. CDR1 is KGHSH, CDR2 LQKENI, per germline. This CDR3 is built from 15 residues. Trimming removed 3 bases from V and 5 bases from J; junction bases left unmatched: 9. The CDR3 sequence is CASSPPQQGRTEAFF. The CDR3 DNA reads TGTGCCAGCTCACCGCCACAACAGGGGAGAACTGAAGCTTTCTTT.

The chain links TRBV7-9 to TRBJ1-1; unclear D gene. Trimming shortened V by 6 bases and J by 1 base, and 9 bases separated the two germline ends. This CDR3 region has 13 residues. The germline V gene encodes CDR1 SEHNR and CDR2 FQNEAQ (reference sequence). The CDR3 sequence: CASRNVRNTEAFF. CDR3 coding DNA: TGTGCCAGCAGGAACGTTAGGAACACTGAAGCTTTCTTT. Using reference TRBV7-9 and TRBJ1-1 for the parts outside the CDR3, the full variable domain is DTGVSQNPRHKITKRGQNVTFRCDPISEHNRLYWYRQTLGQGPEFLTYFQNEAQLEKSRLLSDRFSAERPKGSFSTLEIQRTEQGDSAMYLCASRNVRNTEAFFGQGTRLTVV.

The chain has TRBV4-1 and TRBJ1-1; TRBD1 agrees at 8 bases. The CDR3 runs 15 residues. The germline V gene has CDR1 MGHRA and CDR2 YSYEKL. The V gene end was trimmed by 3 bases and the J gene end by 1 base; junction bases not matched to a gene: 4. CDR3 sequence (DNA): TGCGCCAGCAGCCACTTTACAGGGGGGAACACTGAAGCTTTCTTT. Its translation is CASSHFTGGNTEAFF.

The chain combines TRBV2 with TRBJ1-3; D unclear. This CDR3 is 16 amino acids long. CDR1 is SNHLY and CDR2 is FYNNEI in the germline V gene. The V gene lost 6 bases and the J gene lost 0 bases, with 15 bases spanning the gap. CDR3 protein: CASSLDTVSSGNTIYF. CDR3 nucleotides: TGTGCCAGCAGCCTTGACACCGTGAGCTCTGGAAACACCATATATTTT. Combining the CDR3 with reference TRBV2 and TRBJ1-3 gives the whole variable domain EPEVTQTPSHQVTQMGQEVILRCVPISNHLYFYWYRQILGQKVEFLVSFYNNEISEKSEIFDDQFSVERPDGSNFTLKIRSTKLEDSAMYFCASSLDTVSSGNTIYFGEGSWLTVV.

The chain links TRBV5-1 to TRBJ1-1; D unclear. Trimming left V 5 bases short and J 0 bases short, with 11 bases between. The germline CDR1 and CDR2 sequences are SGHRS and YFSETQ. The CDR3 is 14 amino acids. The CDR3 loop reads CASSQLDLNTEAFF. CDR3 nucleotides: TGCGCCAGCAGTCAGCTGGACTTGAACACTGAAGCTTTCTTT.

V gene TRBV7-9 combines with J gene TRBJ1-1, with D unresolved. The CDR3 extends over 13 amino acids. The V and J ends lost 2 bases and 4 bases respectively, with 8 bases between them. The germline CDR1 and CDR2 sequences are SEHNR and FQNEAQ (reference sequence). CDR3 loop: CASSLQGGTEAFF. The CDR3 DNA reads TGTGCCAGCAGCTTACAAGGAGGCACTGAAGCTTTCTTT.

This rearrangement joins TRBV9 to TRBJ2-1, with 10 bases fitting TRBD2. The germline V gene encodes CDR1 SGDLS and CDR2 YYNGEE. V was clipped by 0 bases and J by 13 bases; unmatched bases: 4. This CDR3 contains 13 residues. The CDR3 spells CASSVGKRGGQFF. The DNA for the CDR3 is TGTGCCAGCAGCGTAGGGAAGCGGGGGGGCCAGTTCTTC.

The count of this clone is one. The gene calls are TRBV12-3 or TRBV12-4 and TRBJ2-7; possibly TRBD1 for D (6 bases). The CDR3 runs 13 residues. The V and J ends lost 2 bases and 5 bases respectively, with 10 bases between them. This chain's CDR3 is CASSLQQGDEQYF. CDR3 DNA sequence: TGTGCCAGCAGTTTACAACAGGGCGACGAGCAGTACTTC.

This chain connects TRBV28 to TRBJ2-7, with TRBD1 matching over 9 bases. Germline V gene lookup returns CDR1 MDHEN and CDR2 SYDVKM. J gave up 4 bases and V 5 bases, and 9 bases lay outside the gene matches. The CDR3 extends over 15 amino acids. In DNA form, the CDR3 reads TGTGCCAGCAGTGAAATCGGGACAGGGTGGTACGAGCAGTACTTC. Translation: CASSEIGTGWYEQYF.

The J gene is TRBJ1-2, the V gene TRBV28; a weak D match, TRBD1 (5 bases). Germline V lookup: CDR1 MDHEN, CDR2 SYDVKM. Trimming took 8 bases from V and 5 from J, leaving 18 bases between them. The length of the CDR3 is 14 residues. The DNA of the CDR3 is TGTGCCAGCGGCCAGGGATTTGGTCGGTATGGCTACACCTTC. This gives the protein CASGQGFGRYGYTF.

The rearrangement joins TRBV29-1 to TRBJ2-1; 7 bases fit TRBD2. This CDR3 has 13 amino acids. V shed 3 bases and J 4 bases; nucleotides not matched to a gene: 3. Germline V gene sequence: CDR1 SQVTM, CDR2 ANQGSEA. The CDR3 DNA is TGCAGCGTTGAGGCTAGCGGTTACAATGAGCAGTTCTTC. Encoded protein: CSVEASGYNEQFF.

The chain uses TRBV28 and TRBJ1-2; no firm D call. V was pared by 3 bases and J by 4 bases, with 9 bases between. The CDR3 runs to 13 residues. CDR1 and CDR2 (germline): MDHEN, SYDVKM. The CDR3 region has the DNA TGTGCCAGCAGTTTGGGAGCGATCTATGGCTACACCTTC. This encodes CASSLGAIYGYTF.

This sequence joins TRBV11-2 and TRBJ2-5; D perhaps matches TRBD1 (5 bases). Per germline, CDR1 SGHAT and CDR2 FQNNGV. V gave up 0 bases and J gave up 5 bases, with 16 bases separating them. The CDR3 has 16 amino acids. The CDR3 region has the DNA TGTGCCAGCAGCTTAGATTTAGGGGTGTTGGGGGAGACCCAGTACTTC. It encodes CASSLDLGVLGETQYF.

The gene calls are TRBV7-8 and TRBJ2-3; 9 nucleotides line up with TRBD2. Per the germline V gene, CDR1 is SGHVS and CDR2 is FQNEAQ. The CDR3 loop spans 15 amino acids. Losses at the gene ends were 7 bases for V and 5 bases for J; bases not matched to a gene: 10. The CDR3 is CASTLLAGRRDTQYF. For the CDR3, the DNA is TGTGCCAGCACCCTTCTAGCGGGGAGGCGAGATACGCAGTATTTT.

The chain carries TRBV5-5 and TRBJ2-7; 8 bases agree with TRBD1. With 4 bases clipped from V and 3 bases from J, the junction kept 6 bases outside the gene matches. The CDR3 is 14 amino acids. CDR1 SGHKS and CDR2 YYEKEE come from the germline V gene (reference sequence). CDR3 sequence reads: CASSRGQGGYEQYF. In nucleotides, the CDR3 is TGTGCCAGCAGCCGCGGACAGGGAGGCTACGAGCAGTACTTC. Together with reference TRBV5-5 and TRBJ2-7, the CDR3 gives the full variable domain: DAGVTQSPTHLIKTRGQQVTLRCSPISGHKSVSWYQQVLGQGPQFIFQYYEKEERGRGNFPDRFSARQFPNYSSELNVNALLLGDSALYLCASSRGQGGYEQYFGPGTRLTVT.

The V call is TRBV5-6, the J call TRBJ2-2; TRBD2 might be the D (6 bases). The germline V gene encodes CDR1 SGHDT and CDR2 YYEEEE. This CDR3 contains 16 residues. V lost 2 bases and J 9 bases, leaving 20 bases between the germline ends. CDR3 sequence: CASSLTWGERSRELFF. The CDR3 bases are TGTGCCAGCAGCTTAACTTGGGGGGAGCGAAGTAGGGAGCTGTTTTTT. Complete variable domain (other parts from reference TRBV5-6 and TRBJ2-2): DAGVTQSPTHLIKTRGQQVTLRCSPKSGHDTVSWYQQALGQGPQFIFQYYEEEERQRGNFPDRFSGHQFPNYSSELNVNALLLGDSALYLCASSLTWGERSRELFFGEGSRLTVL.

V is TRBV7-2 and J is TRBJ2-1; 7 nucleotides match TRBD2. Looked up from germline, CDR1 is SGHTA and CDR2 is FQGNSA. The CDR3 loop spans 14 amino acids. The J segment lost 5 bases and the V segment lost 3 bases, leaving 4 bases of the junction unmatched. CDR3 DNA sequence: TGTGCCAGCAGCTTGGGGCGGGGGAACAATGAGCAGTTCTTC. Its translation: CASSLGRGNNEQFF.

This sequence joins TRBV7-9 and TRBJ1-2; perhaps TRBD1 as D (6 bases). Trimming pared 5 bases from V and 5 bases from J, leaving 24 bases between. CDR1 is SEHNR and CDR2 is FQNEAQ in the germline V gene (reference sequence). CDR3 length: 17 residues. For the CDR3, the DNA is TGTGCCAGCAGCCCCGCCGGACAGATACTTAATTCATATGGCTACACCTTC. Translation gives CASSPAGQILNSYGYTF.

Relative to its sample, this clone is medium-sized. The rearrangement joins TRBV23-1 to TRBJ2-1; maybe TRBD1 (5 bases). TRBV23-1 is placed among ORFs of uncertain function. The length of the CDR3 is 14 residues. V was cut by 0 bases and J by 6 bases, with 9 bases left in between. The CDR3 loop is CASSQSQGSNEQFF. Written as DNA, the CDR3 is TGCGCCAGCAGTCAATCTCAGGGCTCCAATGAGCAGTTCTTC.

This clone occurred a few times. J is TRBJ2-1 and V is TRBV6-1, with 9 bases lining up with TRBD1. The CDR3 spans 17 residues. The V gene end was trimmed by 4 bases and the J gene end by 1 base; junction bases not matched to a gene: 8. From germline, CDR1 is MNHNS and CDR2 SASEGT. CDR3 sequence reads: CASSVLSGTGSYNEQFF. In DNA form, the CDR3 reads TGTGCCAGCAGTGTACTTTCCGGGACAGGGTCCTACAATGAGCAGTTCTTC.

This rearrangement joins TRBV30 to TRBJ2-7, with 8 bases identical to TRBD2. The CDR3 contains 13 residues. Germline values: CDR1 GTSNPN, CDR2 SVGIG (reference sequence). The ends lost 2 bases at V and 3 bases at J; junction bases unmatched: 3. CDR3 nucleotide sequence: TGTGCCTGGAGTCGGGGGGGACTCTACGAGCAGTACTTC. The encoded protein is CAWSRGGLYEQYF.

This chain connects TRBV7-3 to TRBJ2-2; maybe TRBD2 (6 bases). Trimming removed 2 bases at V and 3 bases at J, with 10 bases between. CDR1 SGHTA and CDR2 FQGTGA come from the germline V gene. This CDR3 contains 15 residues. CDR3 sequence reads: CASSLGGYDTGELFF. The DNA for the CDR3 is TGTGCCAGCAGCTTAGGAGGGTATGACACCGGGGAGCTGTTTTTT. The whole variable domain, filled in from reference TRBV7-3 and TRBJ2-2, reads GAGVSQTPSNKVTEKGKYVELRCDPISGHTALYWYRQSLGQGPEFLIYFQGTGAADDSGLPNDRFFAVRPEGSVSTLKIQRTERGDSAVYLCASSLGGYDTGELFFGEGSRLTVL.

The chain recombines TRBV4-1 with TRBJ2-3; D is uncertain. The CDR3 runs 15 residues. Deletions cut 1 base from V and 4 bases from J, with 12 bases between. Germline lookup yields CDR1 MGHRA and CDR2 YSYEKL. The CDR3 sequence: CASSQGLRGADTQYF. The CDR3 DNA is TGCGCCAGCAGCCAAGGACTCAGAGGTGCAGATACGCAGTATTTT.

The rearrangement uses TRBV5-1 and TRBJ1-1; D is perhaps TRBD1 (6 bases). This CDR3 contains 16 residues. Germline V lookup: CDR1 SGHRS, CDR2 YFSETQ. Trimming shortened V by 0 bases and J by 4 bases, and 16 bases separated the two germline ends. The DNA for the CDR3 is TGCGCCAGCAGCTTGGGGGACGGGGGGCGGTCCACTGAAGCTTTCTTT. It encodes CASSLGDGGRSTEAFF. The variable domain in full, completed from reference TRBV5-1 and TRBJ1-1, reads KAGVTQTPRYLIKTRGQQVTLSCSPISGHRSVSWYQQTPGQGLQFLFEYFSETQRNKGNFPGRFSGRQFSNSRSEMNVSTLELGDSALYLCASSLGDGGRSTEAFFGQGTRLTVV.

The chain couples TRBV28 to TRBJ1-2, with 7 positions matching TRBD1. CDR1 is MDHEN and CDR2 is SYDVKM in the germline V gene. Losses at the gene ends were 7 bases for V and 4 bases for J; bases not matched to a gene: 12. The CDR3 totals 15 residues. CDR3 residues: CASIQERGQGYGYTF. In DNA form, the CDR3 reads TGTGCCAGCATCCAAGAAAGGGGGCAAGGCTATGGCTACACCTTC.

The rearrangement uses TRBV7-2 and TRBJ2-7; 11 bases are shared with TRBD2. The length of the CDR3 is 16 residues. CDR1 and CDR2 (germline): SGHTA, FQGNSA. Trimming cost V 7 bases and J 3 bases; bases outside gene matches: 11. The CDR3 loop reads CASTYTGTSGLYEQYF. The CDR3 region has the DNA TGTGCCAGCACCTACACAGGGACTAGCGGTCTCTACGAGCAGTACTTC.